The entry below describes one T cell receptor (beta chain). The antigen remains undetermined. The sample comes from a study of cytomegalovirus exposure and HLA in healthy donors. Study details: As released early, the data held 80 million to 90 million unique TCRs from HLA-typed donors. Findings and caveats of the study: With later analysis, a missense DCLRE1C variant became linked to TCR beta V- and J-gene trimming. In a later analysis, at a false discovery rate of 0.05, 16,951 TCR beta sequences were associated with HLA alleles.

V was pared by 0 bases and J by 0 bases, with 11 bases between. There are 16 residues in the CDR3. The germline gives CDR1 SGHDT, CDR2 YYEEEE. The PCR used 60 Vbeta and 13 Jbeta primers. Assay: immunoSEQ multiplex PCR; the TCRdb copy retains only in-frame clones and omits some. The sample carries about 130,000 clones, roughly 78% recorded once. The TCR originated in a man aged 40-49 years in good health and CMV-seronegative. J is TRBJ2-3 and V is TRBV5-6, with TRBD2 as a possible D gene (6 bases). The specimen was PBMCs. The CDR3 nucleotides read TGTGCCAGCAGCTTGGTGGGGACTTCTAGCACAGATACGCAGTATTTT. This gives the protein CASSLVGTSSTDTQYF.